The T cell receptor beta chain described here comes from a study of T-cell memory formation after mild COVID-19. Across the whole study: Each donor largely had its own TCR clusters.

Points from the study as a whole: Later expanders leaned CD4+, whereas clones that contracted between day 15 and 85 were balanced CD4/CD8.

V was cut by 4 bases and J by 6 bases, with 15 bases left in between. Looked up from germline, CDR1 is SGHTA and CDR2 is FQGNSA. This CDR3 comprises 14 residues. TCRdb re-analysed the 5' RACE reads in MiXCR, keeping a single row per CDR3 protein. This sample has about 180,000 distinct CDR3 sequences, with 18% found just once. This clonotype appeared once. The antigen remains unidentified. The origin of this receptor is a man between 18 and 29 years old who had mild COVID-19 (a few samples of this study predate the infection). Cell type and time point are not known. The chain is built from TRBV7-2 and TRBJ1-1; D is unresolved. The material sequenced was PBMCs or a T cell subset sorted from them (not recorded which). In DNA form, the CDR3 reads TGTGCCAGCAGCTCAGATCCGGGTGTGGCTGAAGCTTTCTTT. As protein: CASSSDPGVAEAFF.